This TCR beta chain was recorded in a study of shared clonotypes between healthy human individuals. Overall study findings and caveats: Rarefaction demonstrated incomplete sorted-subset sequencing despite large depth.

To note about this clone: No antigen is known for it.

Execution of the assay was at deep level. The repertoire was sequenced with immunoSEQ multiplex PCR; TCRdb's copy has only in-frame clones and lacks some. The table includes about 380,000 clones, around 96% detected once. The CDR3 is 15 residues long. Germline trimming cut 5 bases from V and 6 bases from J; bases unmatched to any gene: 10. Germline loops: CDR1 MDHEN, CDR2 SYDVKM. This chain uses TRBV28 with TRBJ2-1, with 7 bases lining up with TRBD1. The clonotype originates from a man aged 30-40 years in good health. Source material: memory CD8+ T cells sorted from blood. This sample's subset: CD45RO+ cells pooled with CCR7-negative TemRA cells. CDR3 protein: CASSPPRGMGNEQFF. The DNA for the CDR3 is TGTGCCAGCAGTCCTCCCAGGGGGATGGGCAATGAGCAGTTCTTC. Full variable domain (rest looked up from reference TRBV28 and TRBJ2-1): DVKVTQSSRYLVKRTGEKVFLECVQDMDHENMFWYRQDPGLGLRLIYFSYDVKMKEKGDIPEGYSVSREKKERFSLILESASTNQTSMYLCASSPPRGMGNEQFFGPGTRLTVL.